This entry is about one T cell receptor (beta chain). TCRdb ran MiXCR on the RT-PCR reads and lists one entry per CDR3 protein. This sample carries more than 550,000 distinct CDR3 sequences, 14% of them seen once, and the ten largest clones take about 3.6%. This CDR3 is 14 amino acids long. V was clipped by 1 base and J by 1 base, with 10 bases between them. CDR1 DFQATT and CDR2 SNEGSKA come from the germline V gene (reference sequence). The rearrangement joins TRBV20-1 to TRBJ2-5; D gene ambiguous. The specimen sequenced was memory CD4+ T cells from blood. The receptor comes from a female donor in good health, serving as a healthy control. The DNA for the CDR3 is TGCAGTGCTAGAGGAGGAGCCAGCCAAGAGACCCAGTACTTC. It codes for CSARGGASQETQYF.